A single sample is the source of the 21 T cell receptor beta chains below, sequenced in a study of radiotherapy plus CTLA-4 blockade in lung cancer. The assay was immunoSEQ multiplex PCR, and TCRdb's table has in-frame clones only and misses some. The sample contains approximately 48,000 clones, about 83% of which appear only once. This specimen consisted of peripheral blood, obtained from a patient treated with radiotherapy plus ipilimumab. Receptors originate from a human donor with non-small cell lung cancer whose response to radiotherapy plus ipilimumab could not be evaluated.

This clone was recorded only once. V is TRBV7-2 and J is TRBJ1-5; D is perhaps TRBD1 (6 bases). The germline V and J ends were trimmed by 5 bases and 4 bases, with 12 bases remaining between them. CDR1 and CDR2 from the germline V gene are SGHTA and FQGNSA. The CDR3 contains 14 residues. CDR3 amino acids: CASSPGTLNQPQHF. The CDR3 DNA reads TGTGCCAGCAGCCCCGGGACACTTAATCAGCCCCAGCATTTT.

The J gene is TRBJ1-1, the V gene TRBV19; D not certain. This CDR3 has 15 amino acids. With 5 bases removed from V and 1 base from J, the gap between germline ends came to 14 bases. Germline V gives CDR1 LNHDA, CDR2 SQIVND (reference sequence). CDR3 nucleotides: TGTGCCAGTAGTCTCGTAGCGGGAGGGAACACTGAAGCTTTCTTT. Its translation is CASSLVAGGNTEAFF.

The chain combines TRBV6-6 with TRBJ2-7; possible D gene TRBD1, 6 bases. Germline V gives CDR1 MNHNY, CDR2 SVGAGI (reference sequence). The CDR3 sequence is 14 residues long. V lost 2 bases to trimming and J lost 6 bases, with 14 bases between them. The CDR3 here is CASSYQPLGGEQYF. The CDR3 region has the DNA TGTGCCAGCAGTTACCAACCTTTAGGGGGCGAGCAGTACTTC.

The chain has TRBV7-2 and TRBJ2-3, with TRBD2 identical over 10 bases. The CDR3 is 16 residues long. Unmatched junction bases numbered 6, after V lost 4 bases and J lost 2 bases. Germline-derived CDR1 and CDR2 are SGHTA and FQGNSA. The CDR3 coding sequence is TGTGCCAGCAGCTATATCCTAGCGGGGGACACAGATACGCAGTATTTT. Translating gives CASSYILAGDTDTQYF.

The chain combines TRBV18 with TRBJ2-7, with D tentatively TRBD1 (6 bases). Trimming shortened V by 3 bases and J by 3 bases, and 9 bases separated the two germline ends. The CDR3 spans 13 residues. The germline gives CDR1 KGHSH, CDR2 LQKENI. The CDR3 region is CASSPLQGYEQYF. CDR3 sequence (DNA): TGTGCCAGCTCACCGTTACAGGGCTACGAGCAGTACTTC.

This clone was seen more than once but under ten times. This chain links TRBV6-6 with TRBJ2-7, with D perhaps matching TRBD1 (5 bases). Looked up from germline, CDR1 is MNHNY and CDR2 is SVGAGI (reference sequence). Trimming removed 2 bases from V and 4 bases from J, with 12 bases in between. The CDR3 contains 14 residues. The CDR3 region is CASSYTTAGYEQYF. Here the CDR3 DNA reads TGTGCCAGCAGTTACACAACCGCAGGGTACGAGCAGTACTTC.

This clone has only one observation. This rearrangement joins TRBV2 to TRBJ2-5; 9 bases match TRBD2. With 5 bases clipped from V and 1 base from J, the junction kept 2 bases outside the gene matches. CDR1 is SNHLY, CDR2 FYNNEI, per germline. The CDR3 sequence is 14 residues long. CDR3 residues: CASSQGLAQETQYF. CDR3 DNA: TGTGCCAGCAGTCAGGGACTAGCCCAAGAGACCCAGTACTTC. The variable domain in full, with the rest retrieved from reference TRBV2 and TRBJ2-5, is EPEVTQTPSHQVTQMGQEVILRCVPISNHLYFYWYRQILGQKVEFLVSFYNNEISEKSEIFDDQFSVERPDGSNFTLKIRSTKLEDSAMYFCASSQGLAQETQYFGPGTRLLVL.

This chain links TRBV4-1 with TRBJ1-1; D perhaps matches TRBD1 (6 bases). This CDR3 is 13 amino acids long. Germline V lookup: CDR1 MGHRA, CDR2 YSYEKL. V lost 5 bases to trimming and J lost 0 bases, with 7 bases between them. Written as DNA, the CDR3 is TGCGCCAGCAGCGACAGGTTGAACACTGAAGCTTTCTTT. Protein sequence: CASSDRLNTEAFF.

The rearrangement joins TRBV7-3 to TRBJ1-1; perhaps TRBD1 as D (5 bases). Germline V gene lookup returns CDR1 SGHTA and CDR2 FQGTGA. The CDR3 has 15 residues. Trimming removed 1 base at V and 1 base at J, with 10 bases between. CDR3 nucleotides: TGTGCCAGCAGCTTAAAGGGAGGGACGAACACTGAAGCTTTCTTT. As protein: CASSLKGGTNTEAFF.

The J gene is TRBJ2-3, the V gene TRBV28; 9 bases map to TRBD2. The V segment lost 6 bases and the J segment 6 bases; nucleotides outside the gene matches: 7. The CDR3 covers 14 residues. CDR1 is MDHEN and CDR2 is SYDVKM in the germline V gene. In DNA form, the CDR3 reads TGTGCCAGCAGCAATAGCGGGAGTCTCGATACGCAGTATTTT. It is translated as CASSNSGSLDTQYF.

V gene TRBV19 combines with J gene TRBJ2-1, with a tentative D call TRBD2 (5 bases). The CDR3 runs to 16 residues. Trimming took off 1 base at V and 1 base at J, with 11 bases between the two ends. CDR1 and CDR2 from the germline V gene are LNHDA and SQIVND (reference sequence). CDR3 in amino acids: CASSIARGESYNEQFF. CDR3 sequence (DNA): TGTGCCAGTAGTATAGCACGGGGTGAGTCCTACAATGAGCAGTTCTTC.

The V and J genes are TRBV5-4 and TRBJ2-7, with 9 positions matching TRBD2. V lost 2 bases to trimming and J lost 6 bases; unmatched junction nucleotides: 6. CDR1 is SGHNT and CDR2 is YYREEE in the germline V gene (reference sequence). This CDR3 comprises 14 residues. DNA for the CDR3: TGTGCCAGCAGCTTCGGAGCGGGAGGAGGCGAGCAGTACTTC. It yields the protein CASSFGAGGGEQYF.

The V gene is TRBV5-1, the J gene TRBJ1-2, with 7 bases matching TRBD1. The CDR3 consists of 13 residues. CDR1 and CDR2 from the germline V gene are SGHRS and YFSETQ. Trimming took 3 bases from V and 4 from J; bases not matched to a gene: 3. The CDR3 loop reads CASSSGQFYGYTF. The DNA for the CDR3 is TGCGCCAGCAGCTCGGGACAGTTCTATGGCTACACCTTC.

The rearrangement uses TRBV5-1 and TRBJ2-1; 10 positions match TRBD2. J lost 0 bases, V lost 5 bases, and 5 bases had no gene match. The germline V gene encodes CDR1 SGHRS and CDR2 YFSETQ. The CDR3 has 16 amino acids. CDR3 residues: CASRRTSGDSYNEQFF. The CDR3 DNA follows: TGCGCCAGCAGAAGGACTAGCGGAGACTCCTACAATGAGCAGTTCTTC.

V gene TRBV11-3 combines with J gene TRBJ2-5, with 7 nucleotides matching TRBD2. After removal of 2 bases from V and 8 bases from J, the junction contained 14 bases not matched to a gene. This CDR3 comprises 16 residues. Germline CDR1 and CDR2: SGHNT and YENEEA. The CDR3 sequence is CASSLYKRDSRRTQYF. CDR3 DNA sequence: TGTGCCAGCAGCTTATATAAGCGGGACTCTCGACGCACCCAGTACTTC.

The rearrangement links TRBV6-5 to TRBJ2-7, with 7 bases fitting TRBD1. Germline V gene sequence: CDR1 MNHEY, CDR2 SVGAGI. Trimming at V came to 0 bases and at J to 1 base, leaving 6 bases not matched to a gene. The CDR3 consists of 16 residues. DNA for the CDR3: TGTGCCAGCAGTTACTCCTGGACAGGTAAATCCTACGAGCAGTACTTC. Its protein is CASSYSWTGKSYEQYF.

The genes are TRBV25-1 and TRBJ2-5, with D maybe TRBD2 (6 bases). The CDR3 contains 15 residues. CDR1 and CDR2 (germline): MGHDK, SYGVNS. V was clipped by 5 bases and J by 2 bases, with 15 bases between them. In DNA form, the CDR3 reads TGTGCCAGCAGTCCCACCGGGGGATCTCAAGAGACCCAGTACTTC. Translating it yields CASSPTGGSQETQYF.

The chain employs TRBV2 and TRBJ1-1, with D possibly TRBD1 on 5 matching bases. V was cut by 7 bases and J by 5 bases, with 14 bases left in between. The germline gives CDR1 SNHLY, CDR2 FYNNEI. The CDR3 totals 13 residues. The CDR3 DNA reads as TGTGCCAGCATATTTCCAGGGCGGACTGAAGCTTTCTTT. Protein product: CASIFPGRTEAFF.

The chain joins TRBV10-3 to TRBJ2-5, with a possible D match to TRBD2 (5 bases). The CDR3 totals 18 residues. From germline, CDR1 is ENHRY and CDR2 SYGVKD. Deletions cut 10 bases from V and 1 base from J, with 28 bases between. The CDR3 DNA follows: TGTGCCACCCACTTCACGTATGGAGGTCATTGGGCCCAAGAGACCCAGTACTTC. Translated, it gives CATHFTYGGHWAQETQYF.

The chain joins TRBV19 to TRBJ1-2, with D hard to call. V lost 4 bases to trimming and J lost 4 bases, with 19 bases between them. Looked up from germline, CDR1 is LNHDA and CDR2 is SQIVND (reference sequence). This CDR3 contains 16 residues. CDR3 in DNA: TGTGCCAGTAGTAGGAGGACGGATCCTTTTTCCTATGGCTACACCTTC. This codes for CASSRRTDPFSYGYTF.

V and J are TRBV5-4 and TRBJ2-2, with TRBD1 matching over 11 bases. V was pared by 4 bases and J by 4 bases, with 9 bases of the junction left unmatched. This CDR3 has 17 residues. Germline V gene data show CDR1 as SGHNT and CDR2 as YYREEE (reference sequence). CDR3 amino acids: CASSPRSGTGGTGELFF. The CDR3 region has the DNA TGTGCCAGCAGCCCTAGGTCGGGGACAGGGGGCACCGGGGAGCTGTTTTTT.